The 30 T cell receptor beta chains below come from one sample, sequenced in a study of PD-L1 blockade in urothelial cancer (dated by TCRdb to between 2016 and 2019). Libraries were constructed by the immunoSEQ multiplex PCR assay. TCRdb mirrors the immuneACCESS table, restricted to in-frame sequences. Some clones are absent from its copies; in checked studies, under half trace to an unresolved V gene, and the reason for the others is unknown. Present in this sample are 48,000 or so clones, 80% to 90% of which were seen just once. The biggest ten clones account for roughly 10% of the sample. Interpreted using the paper, the time point label stands for: peripheral blood 6 weeks after treatment start. The sequencing here drew on PBMCs, taken around atezolizumab (anti-PD-L1) treatment. All receptors derive from a man between 65 and 85 years old with urothelial cancer.

The chain employs TRBV12-5 and TRBJ2-7; the D is unclear. Per the germline V gene, CDR1 is LGHNT and CDR2 is FRNRAP. This CDR3 spans 14 amino acids. Between the trimmed V and J ends, which lost 5 bases and 0 bases, there was a span of 11 bases. CDR3 DNA sequence: TGTGCTAGTGGTCTACTTGGTAGCTCCTACGAGCAGTACTTC. Translated: CASGLLGSSYEQYF.

This sequence joins TRBV28 and TRBJ2-5, with 7 nucleotides matching TRBD2. Germline values: CDR1 MDHEN, CDR2 SYDVKM. This CDR3 region has 14 residues. The trim removed 7 bases at V and 4 bases at J, leaving 9 bases unmatched. CDR3 in amino acids: CASKGRERGETQYF. CDR3 coding DNA: TGTGCCAGCAAGGGGCGGGAGAGAGGAGAGACCCAGTACTTC.

This chain uses TRBV5-1 with TRBJ1-3, with D unresolved. This CDR3 is built from 14 residues. Germline V gene sequence: CDR1 SGHRS, CDR2 YFSETQ. V dropped 0 bases and J dropped 0 bases, with 4 bases sitting between them. CDR3 residues: CASSLGSSGNTIYF. The DNA for the CDR3 is TGCGCCAGCAGCTTGGGCAGCTCTGGAAACACCATATATTTT. Full variable domain (outside the CDR3, taken from reference TRBV5-1 and TRBJ1-3): KAGVTQTPRYLIKTRGQQVTLSCSPISGHRSVSWYQQTPGQGLQFLFEYFSETQRNKGNFPGRFSGRQFSNSRSEMNVSTLELGDSALYLCASSLGSSGNTIYFGEGSWLTVV.

The chain has TRBV7-9 and TRBJ2-7, with 9 bases identical to TRBD1. The CDR3 loop spans 15 amino acids. The V gene's germline CDR1 is SEHNR and CDR2 FQNEAQ (reference sequence). With 5 bases clipped from V and 2 bases from J, the junction kept 7 bases outside the gene matches. CDR3: CASSPPGQGTYEQYF. CDR3 DNA: TGTGCCAGCAGCCCCCCGGGACAGGGAACCTACGAGCAGTACTTC.

This clone was detected once. The chain has TRBV10-2 and TRBJ2-5; TRBD1 matches 11 bases. Trimming cost V 7 bases and J 4 bases; bases outside gene matches: 8. CDR1 is WSHSY, CDR2 SAAADI, per germline. The CDR3 has 15 residues. CDR3 protein: CASMMGTGGGETQYF. Here the CDR3 DNA reads TGCGCCAGCATGATGGGGACAGGGGGGGGAGAGACCCAGTACTTC.

The chain links TRBV2 to TRBJ1-2; D gene unclear. V gave up 4 bases and J gave up 0 bases, with 6 bases separating them. This CDR3 comprises 13 residues. From germline, CDR1 is SNHLY and CDR2 FYNNEI. The CDR3 region is CASSAQANYGYTF. CDR3 DNA: TGTGCCAGCAGTGCCCAGGCTAACTATGGCTACACCTTC. The whole variable domain, filled in from reference TRBV2 and TRBJ1-2, reads EPEVTQTPSHQVTQMGQEVILRCVPISNHLYFYWYRQILGQKVEFLVSFYNNEISEKSEIFDDQFSVERPDGSNFTLKIRSTKLEDSAMYFCASSAQANYGYTFGSGTRLTVV.

The V gene is TRBV11-2, the J gene TRBJ2-7; D is perhaps TRBD2 (7 bases). V was pared by 5 bases and J by 7 bases, with 18 bases between. CDR1 and CDR2 from the germline V gene are SGHAT and FQNNGV. The CDR3 runs to 14 residues. CDR3 coding DNA: TGTGCCAGCAGCCTAGGGGGGGGCTGGGGGGAGCAGTACTTC. It yields the protein CASSLGGGWGEQYF.

This chain connects TRBV28 to TRBJ2-7, with D tentatively TRBD2 (5 bases). This CDR3 region has 14 residues. Germline V gene sequence: CDR1 MDHEN, CDR2 SYDVKM. With 7 bases removed from V and 2 bases from J, the gap between germline ends came to 15 bases. CDR3 sequence reads: CASTNPGLPYEQYF. The CDR3 DNA reads as TGTGCCAGCACCAATCCGGGGTTGCCCTACGAGCAGTACTTC.

This chain links TRBV28 with TRBJ1-5; 10 bases are a match to TRBD1. This CDR3 is built from 14 residues. V shed 6 bases, J shed 6 bases, and the junction held 5 bases outside the gene matches. The germline V gene encodes CDR1 MDHEN and CDR2 SYDVKM. This CDR3 is CASSPGQGGQPQHF. The CDR3, as DNA: TGTGCCAGCAGCCCAGGACAGGGGGGTCAGCCCCAGCATTTT.

This chain connects TRBV11-3 to TRBJ2-7; 9 bases fit TRBD2. Per the germline V gene, CDR1 is SGHNT and CDR2 is YENEEA. The CDR3 sequence is 13 residues long. CDR3 region: CAARGGRAHEQYF. The CDR3, as DNA: TGTGCGGCACGGGGCGGGAGGGCACACGAGCAGTACTTC. The variable domain in full, completed from reference TRBV11-3 and TRBJ2-7, reads EAGVVQSPRYKIIEKKQPVAFWCNPISGHNTLYWYLQNLGQGPELLIRYENEEAVDDSQLPKDRFSAERLKGVDSTLKIQPAELGDSAVYLCAARGGRAHEQYFGPGTRLTVT.

This clone was counted between two and nine times. V is TRBV5-1 and J is TRBJ2-5; TRBD2 agrees at 8 bases. The CDR3 sequence is 17 residues long. CDR1 SGHRS and CDR2 YFSETQ come from the germline V gene. The V and J ends lost 0 bases and 2 bases, in that order; junction bases with no gene match: 9. The CDR3 spells CASSLGRSGSVQETQYF. CDR3 sequence (DNA): TGCGCCAGCAGCTTGGGCAGGAGCGGGAGTGTTCAAGAGACCCAGTACTTC.

V is TRBV28 and J is TRBJ2-7; no reliable D call. This CDR3 comprises 16 residues. Per the germline V gene, CDR1 is MDHEN and CDR2 is SYDVKM. Trimming removed 6 bases from V and 0 bases from J, with 18 bases in between. Written as DNA, the CDR3 is TGTGCCAGCAGCCCTAGGTCCTACCTCAGCTCCTACGAGCAGTACTTC. This encodes CASSPRSYLSSYEQYF.

The chain recombines TRBV10-3 with TRBJ2-7; 13 nucleotides match TRBD2. CDR3 length: 15 amino acids. CDR1 is ENHRY and CDR2 is SYGVKD in the germline V gene. The junction had 8 bases not matched to a gene; V was cut back by 6 bases and J by 6 bases. Here the CDR3 reads CAIRPGLAGVGEQYF. As DNA, the CDR3 is TGTGCCATCAGGCCCGGACTAGCGGGAGTAGGCGAGCAGTACTTC.

J is TRBJ2-5 and V is TRBV18; a weak D match, TRBD2 (6 bases). The germline CDR1 and CDR2 sequences are KGHSH and LQKENI. This CDR3 spans 15 amino acids. V lost 2 bases, J lost 2 bases, and 12 bases lay in between. The CDR3 coding sequence is TGTGCCAGCTCACCATCCGGGACTTTACAAGAGACCCAGTACTTC. Its translation: CASSPSGTLQETQYF.

This chain uses TRBV30 with TRBJ2-1; 10 nucleotides match TRBD2. Losses at the gene ends were 0 bases for V and 9 bases for J; bases not matched to a gene: 14. The CDR3 length is 17 residues. Germline V CDR1 and CDR2: GTSNPN, SVGIG (reference sequence). The CDR3 DNA reads as TGTGCCTGGAGTGTTATCGCGAGCGGGAGGGGTCGGGGTGAGCAGTTCTTC. This translates into CAWSVIASGRGRGEQFF.

The chain is built from TRBV6-5 and TRBJ2-7, with D perhaps matching TRBD2 (6 bases). The germline gives CDR1 MNHEY, CDR2 SVGAGI. The CDR3 runs 15 residues. Between the trimmed V and J ends, which lost 2 bases and 1 base, there was a span of 12 bases. This CDR3 reads CASSYRRGGSYEQYF. For the CDR3, the DNA is TGTGCCAGCAGTTACAGGAGGGGTGGGTCCTACGAGCAGTACTTC.

This clone was observed a handful of times. The J gene is TRBJ2-1, the V gene TRBV11-3; D is undetermined. The CDR3 covers 18 residues. The germline gives CDR1 SGHNT, CDR2 YENEEA. Trimming took 5 bases from V and 2 from J, leaving 22 bases between them. CDR3 region: CASSPPLPPPRAYNEQFF. The DNA for the CDR3 is TGTGCCAGCAGCCCCCCCCTCCCCCCACCTCGGGCCTACAATGAGCAGTTCTTC. The full variable domain, in which reference TRBV11-3 and TRBJ2-1 provide the parts outside the CDR3, is EAGVVQSPRYKIIEKKQPVAFWCNPISGHNTLYWYLQNLGQGPELLIRYENEEAVDDSQLPKDRFSAERLKGVDSTLKIQPAELGDSAVYLCASSPPLPPPRAYNEQFFGPGTRLTVL.

V usage is TRBV4-1 and J usage is TRBJ2-5; the match to TRBD1 covers 9 bases. V lost 4 bases and J lost 5; bases outside the gene matches: 14. Looked up from germline, CDR1 is MGHRA and CDR2 is YSYEKL. The CDR3 consists of 17 residues. For the CDR3, the DNA is TGCGCCAGCAGCCCCCTGGGACAGGGCGAGGGAAAGGAGACCCAGTACTTC. It encodes CASSPLGQGEGKETQYF.

The chain carries TRBV30 and TRBJ2-7; 7 positions agree with TRBD2. The CDR3 has 13 residues. The germline V gene has CDR1 GTSNPN and CDR2 SVGIG (reference sequence). V was pared by 2 bases and J by 2 bases, with 3 bases of the junction left unmatched. In DNA, the CDR3 is TGTGCCTGGAGTACGACTAGCACCTACGAGCAGTACTTC. This codes for CAWSTTSTYEQYF.

This sequence joins TRBV7-9 and TRBJ1-2; D might be TRBD1 (5 bases). V gave up 5 bases and J gave up 8 bases, with 18 bases separating them. This CDR3 has 14 amino acids. Germline loops: CDR1 SEHNR, CDR2 FQNEAQ (reference sequence). CDR3 bases: TGTGCCAGCAGCCCCGGGGACTTTCCTCGGGGCTACACCTTC. Its translation: CASSPGDFPRGYTF.

Only one count was recorded for this clone. The chain combines TRBV5-1 with TRBJ2-7; D is possibly TRBD1 (6 bases). Per germline, CDR1 SGHRS and CDR2 YFSETQ. The CDR3 runs 15 residues. Trimming shortened V by 3 bases and J by 2 bases, and 15 bases separated the two germline ends. The CDR3 DNA is TGCGCCAGCAGCTATACAGGACAGCCTGCCTACGAGCAGTACTTC. Translation gives CASSYTGQPAYEQYF. Full variable domain (outside the CDR3, taken from reference TRBV5-1 and TRBJ2-7): KAGVTQTPRYLIKTRGQQVTLSCSPISGHRSVSWYQQTPGQGLQFLFEYFSETQRNKGNFPGRFSGRQFSNSRSEMNVSTLELGDSALYLCASSYTGQPAYEQYFGPGTRLTVT.

The chain joins TRBV9 to TRBJ2-2, with D perhaps TRBD1 (6 bases). Germline values: CDR1 SGDLS, CDR2 YYNGEE. The CDR3 has 15 residues. V shed 2 bases and J shed 4 bases, with 12 bases lying between them. Written as DNA, the CDR3 is TGTGCCAGCAGCGTCCAAGACAGGCGCACCGGGGAGCTGTTTTTT. Encoded protein: CASSVQDRRTGELFF.

The chain carries TRBV5-1 and TRBJ1-1; possible D gene TRBD1, 6 bases. The CDR3 length is 15 residues. Germline V gives CDR1 SGHRS, CDR2 YFSETQ. Between the trimmed V and J ends, which lost 3 bases and 7 bases, there was a span of 19 bases. The CDR3 nucleotides read TGCGCCAGCAGCTCCGGGGGGCCGCCCACGGGTGAAGCTTTCTTT. Protein product: CASSSGGPPTGEAFF.

This clone was found once. The V gene is TRBV7-2, the J gene TRBJ2-1; D is unclear. There are 13 residues in the CDR3. CDR1 SGHTA and CDR2 FQGNSA come from the germline V gene. Trimming shortened V by 0 bases and J by 7 bases, and 7 bases separated the two germline ends. CDR3 sequence (DNA): TGTGCCAGCAGCTTAGCGGCCGCTAATGAGCAGTTCTTC. Protein sequence: CASSLAAANEQFF. The entire variable domain, with the rest obtained from reference TRBV7-2 and TRBJ2-1, is as follows: GAGVSQSPSNKVTEKGKDVELRCDPISGHTALYWYRQSLGQGLEFLIYFQGNSAPDKSGLPSDRFSAERTGGSVSTLTIQRTQQEDSAVYLCASSLAAANEQFFGPGTRLTVL.

The rearrangement links TRBV18 to TRBJ2-7; D perhaps matches TRBD1 (6 bases). V was pared by 4 bases and J by 6 bases, with 16 bases between. This CDR3 spans 14 amino acids. CDR1 and CDR2 from the germline V gene are KGHSH and LQKENI. For the CDR3, the DNA is TGTGCCAGCTCACTTACCGGGACACCCCTCGAGCAGTACTTC. Translating it yields CASSLTGTPLEQYF.

J is TRBJ2-2 and V is TRBV7-2; 8 bases line up with TRBD2. V was clipped by 2 bases and J by 4 bases; unmatched bases: 6. The germline V gene encodes CDR1 SGHTA and CDR2 FQGNSA. This CDR3 is built from 16 residues. The CDR3 DNA reads as TGTGCCAGCAGCTTACGAGCGGGAGAGGGCACCGGGGAGCTGTTTTTT. Its protein product is CASSLRAGEGTGELFF.

The chain employs TRBV5-1 and TRBJ2-5, with 16 bases identical to TRBD2. V shed 8 bases, J shed 5 bases, and the junction held 6 bases outside the gene matches. From germline, CDR1 is SGHRS and CDR2 YFSETQ. The CDR3 length is 15 residues. CDR3 DNA sequence: TGCGCCAGTATGGGACTAGCGGGAGGGCTTGAGACCCAGTACTTC. Amino acids: CASMGLAGGLETQYF.

This sequence joins TRBV19 and TRBJ1-5; tentatively, D is TRBD1 (5 bases). Looked up from germline, CDR1 is LNHDA and CDR2 is SQIVND (reference sequence). V lost 6 bases and J 1 base, leaving 13 bases between the germline ends. The CDR3 runs 15 residues. The CDR3 is CASRTEEGSNQPQHF. The CDR3 region has the DNA TGTGCCAGTAGGACAGAGGAGGGGAGCAATCAGCCCCAGCATTTT. Full variable domain (outside the CDR3, taken from reference TRBV19 and TRBJ1-5): DGGITQSPKYLFRKEGQNVTLSCEQNLNHDAMYWYRQDPGQGLRLIYYSQIVNDFQKGDIAEGYSVSREKKESFPLTVTSAQKNPTAFYLCASRTEEGSNQPQHFGDGTRLSIL.

The chain has TRBV2 and TRBJ1-1; D is perhaps TRBD1 (6 bases). Germline CDR1 reads SNHLY; CDR2 reads FYNNEI. The V end lost 7 bases, the J end lost 0 bases, and 12 bases lay between the germline ends. The CDR3 covers 14 residues. CDR3 region: CASTEAGVNTEAFF. The CDR3, as DNA: TGTGCCAGCACAGAGGCAGGGGTGAACACTGAAGCTTTCTTT.

The chain couples TRBV10-3 to TRBJ1-5, with 9 nucleotides matching TRBD1. Germline CDR1 ENHRY, CDR2 SYGVKD. This CDR3 is built from 20 residues. With 5 bases clipped from V and 1 base from J, the junction kept 18 bases outside the gene matches. This chain's CDR3 is CAISSNRRDRDGASNQPQHF. The CDR3 nucleotides are TGTGCCATCAGTTCGAACCGCCGGGACAGGGATGGGGCAAGCAATCAGCCCCAGCATTTT.